This T cell receptor (beta chain) was sequenced in a study of vaccination effects on CD4 cells after COVID-19. The germline V gene has CDR1 SGHAT and CDR2 FQNNGV. The CDR3 covers 14 residues. V dropped 6 bases and J dropped 10 bases, with 16 bases sitting between them. The assay was immunoSEQ multiplex PCR, and TCRdb's table has in-frame clones only and misses some. The sample holds around 37,000 clones, roughly 79% seen once. Isolation of CD4+ T cells took place after approximately 10 days of culture. The sample holds a few counts of this clone. What it binds is unknown. Specimen: CD4+ T cells from PBMCs cultured without peptide, collected before COVID-19 vaccination. The chain uses TRBV11-2 and TRBJ1-6; possible D gene TRBD1, 6 bases. The sequence derives from a human donor who received a COVID-19 vaccine. CDR3 nucleotide sequence: TGTGCCAGCAGGGGGCAGGGGTTGCCCTCACCCCTCCACTTT. Its translation is CASRGQGLPSPLHF.